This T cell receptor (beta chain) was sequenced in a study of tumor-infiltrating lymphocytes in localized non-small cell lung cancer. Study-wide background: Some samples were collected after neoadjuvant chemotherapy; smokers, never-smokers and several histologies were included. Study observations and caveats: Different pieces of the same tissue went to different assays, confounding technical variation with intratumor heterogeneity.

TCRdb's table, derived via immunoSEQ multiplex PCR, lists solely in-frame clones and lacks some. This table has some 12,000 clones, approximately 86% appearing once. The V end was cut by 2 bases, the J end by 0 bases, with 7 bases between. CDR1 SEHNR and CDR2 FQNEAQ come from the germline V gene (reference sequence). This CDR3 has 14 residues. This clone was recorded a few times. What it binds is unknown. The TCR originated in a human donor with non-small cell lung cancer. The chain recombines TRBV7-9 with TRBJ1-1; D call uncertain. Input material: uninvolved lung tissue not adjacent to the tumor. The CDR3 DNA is TGTGCCAGCAGCTTAAGCCATATGAACACTGAAGCTTTCTTT. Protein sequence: CASSLSHMNTEAFF.